The present entry profiles one TCR beta chain with its context. Profiling relied on immunoSEQ multiplex PCR, and the TCRdb table lists in-frame clones only, not all of them. The repertoire holds 85,000 to 110,000 clones, with approximately 84% as singletons. These data originate in a study of blood T cell repertoires in COVID-19. About the research overall: COVID-19 samples, acute and convalescent, were from the United States, Italy and Spain.

Looked up from germline, CDR1 is SEHNR and CDR2 is FQNEAQ (reference sequence). The CDR3 spans 14 residues. V dropped 3 bases and J dropped 2 bases, with 9 bases sitting between them. The source material was peripheral blood. V and J are TRBV7-9 and TRBJ2-3; the D gene is possibly TRBD2 (6 bases). This clonotype originated in a human donor in a cohort sampled during active COVID-19. CDR3 region: CASSFPRDTDTQYF. CDR3 DNA: TGTGCCAGCAGCTTCCCGCGGGACACAGATACGCAGTATTTT.